This passage covers 2 T cell receptor beta chains from one sample sequenced in a study of blood T cell repertoires in COVID-19. This table comes from immunoSEQ multiplex PCR, and its TCRdb copy is limited to in-frame clones, with some not included. The sample lists almost 100,000 clones, roughly nine tenths occurring once. The sequenced sample consisted of peripheral blood. The receptors were sampled from a man in his fifties with acute or convalescent COVID-19.

CDR3 residues: CASSQGLGGSDYGYTF. The DNA of the CDR3 is TGTGCCAGCAGCCAAGGACTAGGGGGCTCGGATTATGGCTACACCTTC. The V and J genes are TRBV14 and TRBJ1-2; 7 bases agree with TRBD1. Germline assignment: CDR1 SGHDN and CDR2 FVKESK. The CDR3 is 16 amino acids. J was trimmed by 5 bases and V by 1 base; bases with no gene match: 10.

The rearrangement joins TRBV28 to TRBJ2-3; 7 bases are shared with TRBD2. Germline trimming cut 6 bases from V and 3 bases from J; bases unmatched to any gene: 9. Germline-derived CDR1 and CDR2 are MDHEN and SYDVKM. The CDR3 totals 15 residues. CDR3 protein: CASRPRTRGTDTQYF. Written as DNA, the CDR3 is TGTGCCAGCAGGCCTAGGACTAGAGGTACAGATACGCAGTATTTT.